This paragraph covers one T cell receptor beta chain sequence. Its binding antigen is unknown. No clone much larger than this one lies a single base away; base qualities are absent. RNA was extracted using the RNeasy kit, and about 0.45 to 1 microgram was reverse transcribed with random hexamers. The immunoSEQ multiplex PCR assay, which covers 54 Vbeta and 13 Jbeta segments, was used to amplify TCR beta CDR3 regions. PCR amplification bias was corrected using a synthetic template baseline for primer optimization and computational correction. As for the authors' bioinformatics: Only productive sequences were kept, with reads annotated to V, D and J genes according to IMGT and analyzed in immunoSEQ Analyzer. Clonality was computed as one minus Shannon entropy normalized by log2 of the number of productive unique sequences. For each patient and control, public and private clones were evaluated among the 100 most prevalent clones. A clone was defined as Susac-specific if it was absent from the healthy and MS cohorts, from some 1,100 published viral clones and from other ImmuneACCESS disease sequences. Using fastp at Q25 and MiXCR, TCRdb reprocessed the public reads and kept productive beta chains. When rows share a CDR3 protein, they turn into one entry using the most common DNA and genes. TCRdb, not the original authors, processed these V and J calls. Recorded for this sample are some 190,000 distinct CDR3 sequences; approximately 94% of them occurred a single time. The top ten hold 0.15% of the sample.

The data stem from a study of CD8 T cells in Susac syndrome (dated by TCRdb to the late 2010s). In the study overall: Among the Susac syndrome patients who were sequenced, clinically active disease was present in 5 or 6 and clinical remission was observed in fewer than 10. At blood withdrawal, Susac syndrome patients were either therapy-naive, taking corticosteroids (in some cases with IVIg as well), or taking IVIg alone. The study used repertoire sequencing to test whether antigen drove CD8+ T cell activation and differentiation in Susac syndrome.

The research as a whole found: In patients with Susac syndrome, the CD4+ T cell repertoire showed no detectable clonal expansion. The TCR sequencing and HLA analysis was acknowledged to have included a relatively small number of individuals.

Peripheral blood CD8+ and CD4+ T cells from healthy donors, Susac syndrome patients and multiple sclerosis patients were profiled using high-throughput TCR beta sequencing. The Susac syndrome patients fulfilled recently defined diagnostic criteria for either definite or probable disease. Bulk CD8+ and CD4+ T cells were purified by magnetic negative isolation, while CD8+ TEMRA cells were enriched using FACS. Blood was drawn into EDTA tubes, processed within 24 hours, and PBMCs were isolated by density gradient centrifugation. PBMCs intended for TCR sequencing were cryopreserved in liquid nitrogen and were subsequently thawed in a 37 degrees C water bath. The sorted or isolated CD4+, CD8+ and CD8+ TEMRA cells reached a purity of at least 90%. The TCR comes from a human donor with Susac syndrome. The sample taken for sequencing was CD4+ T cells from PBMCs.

The DNA sequence is TGTGCCAGCAGCCTAGCGGGAAGGCCCTACGAGCAGTACTTC. It is translated as CASSLAGRPYEQYF. The sequence links TRBV27 to TRBJ2-7, with 9 bases matching TRBD2. From V the trimming removes 6 bases and from J it removes 2 bases, while the gene matches leave 5 bases of the junction unaccounted for. The CDR3 numbers 14 residues from cysteine through phenylalanine. Only CDR3 DNA is held: 42 bases, read in frame from base 1. Sequences MNHEY (CDR1) and SMNVEV (CDR2) are obtained from the germline V gene (reference sequence).